A selection of T cell receptor beta chains follows, all from one sample in a study of T cell changes during pregnancy in multiple sclerosis. The repertoire was sequenced with immunoSEQ multiplex PCR; TCRdb's copy has only in-frame clones and lacks some. The data contain about 98,000 clones, about 92% of them singletons. The source material was peripheral blood, sampled after pregnancy. All receptors derive from a female donor in good health, enrolled as a control in a pregnancy study. The CDR3 runs from the conserved cysteine through the conserved F or W. Each record gives: J gene, V gene, clone size, CDR3 protein. Clone sizes are given selectively: once, few, many, or a class where the clone is expanded.

>TRBJ1-3|TRBV2|few
CASSERNTIYF
>TRBJ2-3|TRBV19|-
CAISPGTDTQYF
>TRBJ2-1|TRBV19|once
CASRQGWNEQFF
>TRBJ2-1|TRBV10-1|-
CASSEGLAGPYNEQFF
>TRBJ2-4|TRBV5-1|-
CASSEVIGVAKNIQYF
>TRBJ2-5|TRBV2|-
CASSEALGGQGETQYF
>TRBJ2-2|TRBV5-5|-
CASSPLRRTTTGELFF
>TRBJ2-7|TRBV5-4|-
CASSYRTGGAYEQYF
>TRBJ2-5|TRBV27|-
CASSRRRTGQETQYF
>TRBJ2-1|TRBV18|-
CASSPTGYNEQFF
>TRBJ1-5|TRBV7-9|-
CASSRANHQPQHF
>TRBJ1-2|TRBV7-2|-
CASSSDFRRGYGYTF
>TRBJ1-1|TRBV27|-
CASSLSGSLAEAFF
>TRBJ1-5|TRBV5-8|-
CASSRGQGGNQPQHF
>TRBJ2-3|TRBV6-1|-
CASNLSGGHTQYF
>TRBJ2-1|TRBV19|-
CASIQDPGARYNEQFF
>TRBJ1-5|TRBV19|few
CASTQDRASNQPQHF
>TRBJ2-2|TRBV6-1|-
CASSLPFDNGELFF
>TRBJ2-7|TRBV28|-
CASVLAGAPYEQYF
>TRBJ2-3|TRBV7-9|-
CASSGNRGPADTQYF
>TRBJ2-7|TRBV5-6|-
CASSFGGSGERNEQYF
>TRBJ1-2|TRBV30|-
CAWSLRDSYGYTF
>TRBJ2-1|TRBV19|-
CASSPWASGYNEQFF
>TRBJ1-4|TRBV4-2|-
CASSPYSATNEKLFF
>TRBJ2-3|TRBV6-6|-
CASRVLQGDTQYF
>TRBJ2-1|TRBV6-1|-
CASSRTDLYNEQFF
>TRBJ1-1|TRBV11-3|-
CASSLDQGAREAFF
>TRBJ2-7|TRBV28|-
CASSLWAKTYEQYF
>TRBJ2-7|TRBV5-1|-
CASSRLGGKLAGYEQYF
>TRBJ2-7|TRBV10-3|-
CAISEDRDHYEQYF
>TRBJ2-5|TRBV28|once
CASSYGQGVETQYF
>TRBJ2-7|TRBV7-2|-
CASSLFGGYEQYF
>TRBJ1-6|TRBV7-2|few
CASSLGSRQPNSPLHF
>TRBJ1-2|TRBV19|-
CEYPGANYGYTF
>TRBJ1-2|TRBV5-1|-
CASSLAGDYGYTF
>TRBJ2-7|TRBV7-9|once
CASSSRDREVHEQYF
>TRBJ2-7|TRBV5-5|once
CASSARQGATYGEQYF
>TRBJ1-4|TRBV6-1|-
CASSDAQGFGNEKLFF
>TRBJ2-3|TRBV11-2|-
CASRLAGFSTDTQYF
>TRBJ2-3|TRBV5-1|-
CASSLVGLAGGGSTDTQYF
>TRBJ2-7|TRBV7-9|-
CASSRGGEGYEQYF
>TRBJ1-3|TRBV7-9|-
CASSFQATGNTIYF
>TRBJ2-1|TRBV7-2|-
CASNSREHNNEQFF
>TRBJ1-1|TRBV19|-
CASSMGPLGRGRRNTEAFF
>TRBJ2-2|TRBV28|-
CASRVDREDTGELFF
>TRBJ2-1|TRBV18|once
CASSLAGNSYNEQFF
>TRBJ2-7|TRBV5-6|-
CASSKALDRAPYEQYF
>TRBJ2-5|TRBV5-4|-
CASGQTGIQETQYF
>TRBJ2-1|TRBV28|-
CASTSARHEQFF
>TRBJ2-1|TRBV5-8|-
CASSSSGAGADFTYNEQFF
>TRBJ2-7|TRBV30|-
CAWTDRVVEQYF
>TRBJ2-7|TRBV6-5|-
CASSSPGLQNYEQYF
>TRBJ1-5|TRBV4-1|few
CASSQTTGGNQPQHF
>TRBJ1-1|TRBV6-6|-
CASSYSLGNEAFF
>TRBJ1-2|TRBV11-2|-
CAVRQRDGYGYTF
>TRBJ2-1|TRBV19|-
CASSIEGLNEQFF
>TRBJ2-7|TRBV6-5|-
CASSKYSSGYEQYF
>TRBJ2-2|TRBV5-1|-
CASSFGLDNTGELFF
>TRBJ2-2|TRBV6-5|-
CASTITPFVGGLFF